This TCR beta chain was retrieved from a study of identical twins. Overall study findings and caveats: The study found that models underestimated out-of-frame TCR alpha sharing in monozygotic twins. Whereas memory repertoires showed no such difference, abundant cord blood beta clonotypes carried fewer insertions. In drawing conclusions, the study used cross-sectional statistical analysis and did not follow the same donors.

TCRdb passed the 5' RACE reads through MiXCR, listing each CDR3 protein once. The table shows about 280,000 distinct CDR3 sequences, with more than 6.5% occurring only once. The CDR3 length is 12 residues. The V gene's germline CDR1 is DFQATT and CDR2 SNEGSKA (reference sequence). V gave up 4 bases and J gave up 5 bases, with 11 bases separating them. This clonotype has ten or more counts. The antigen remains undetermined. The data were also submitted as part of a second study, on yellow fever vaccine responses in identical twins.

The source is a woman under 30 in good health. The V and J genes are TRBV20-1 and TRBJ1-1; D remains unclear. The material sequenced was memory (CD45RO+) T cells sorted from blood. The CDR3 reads CSAKPQGTEAFF. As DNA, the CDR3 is TGCAGTGCTAAACCCCAAGGGACTGAAGCTTTCTTT.